Listed here are 6 T cell receptor beta chains from one sample, sequenced in a study of CD8+CD57+ T cells in acquired aplastic anemia (dated by TCRdb to 2017 to 2018). The data were produced on an Illumina HiSeq 2000. Genomic DNA served as template for TCR beta VDJ combination and CDR3 sequence profiling. The raw public reads went through TCRdb reprocessing: fastp at Q25, MiXCR clone calling, in-frame beta chains kept. CDR3 protein duplicates are merged, each entry listing the most common genes and DNA. The sample includes roughly 180,000 distinct CDR3 sequences, with approximately 45% observed a single time. The biggest ten clones account for approximately 2.9% of the sample. The sample consisted of sorted CD4+, CD8+, or CD8+CD57+ T cells (not recorded which) from PBMCs. The receptor set was obtained from a human donor in good health.

This clonotype was seen ten or more times. The V and J genes are TRBV7-9 and TRBJ2-2; TRBD2 agrees at 10 bases. Germline lookup yields CDR1 SEHNR and CDR2 FQNEAQ (reference sequence). The CDR3 consists of 16 residues. Trimming took 2 bases from V and 6 from J; bases not matched to a gene: 6. The CDR3 DNA reads as TGTGCCAGCAGCTTATACGCTAGCGGGAGCTCCGGGGAGCTGTTTTTT. It specifies CASSLYASGSSGELFF. The full variable domain, completed using reference TRBV7-9 and TRBJ2-2, is DTGVSQNPRHKITKRGQNVTFRCDPISEHNRLYWYRQTLGQGPEFLTYFQNEAQLEKSRLLSDRFSAERPKGSFSTLEIQRTEQGDSAMYLCASSLYASGSSGELFFGEGSRLTVL.

This clonotype has only a few counts. This chain joins TRBV20-1 and TRBJ2-7; 10 bases are a match to TRBD2. Germline V gene sequence: CDR1 DFQATT, CDR2 SNEGSKA (reference sequence). CDR3 length equals 14 residues. J gave up 5 bases and V 6 bases, and 10 bases lay outside the gene matches. CDR3 protein: CSAELSSGSDEQYF. For the CDR3, the DNA is TGCAGTGCCGAACTCTCTAGCGGGAGCGACGAGCAGTACTTC.

In its sample, this clonotype was seen many times. The chain combines TRBV29-1 with TRBJ2-1, with 10 bases lining up with TRBD2. From germline, CDR1 is SQVTM and CDR2 ANQGSEA. The CDR3 consists of 15 residues. Unmatched junction bases numbered 7, after V lost 4 bases and J lost 4 bases. Here the CDR3 DNA reads TGCAGCGTTGCCCCGGGACTAGCGACTTACAATGAGCAGTTCTTC. Translating it yields CSVAPGLATYNEQFF.

This chain uses TRBV7-9 with TRBJ1-4, with 7 bases matching TRBD1. CDR1 and CDR2 (germline): SEHNR, FQNEAQ (reference sequence). The CDR3 is 15 amino acids. V trimming: 6 bases; J trimming: 11 bases; junction bases outside the gene matches: 15. CDR3 DNA sequence: TGTGCCAGCAGTGGACGGAGGGGGCAAGAGGATAAACTGTTTTTT. This codes for CASSGRRGQEDKLFF.

This clonotype was counted between two and nine times. The rearrangement links TRBV6-1 to TRBJ2-5; D ambiguous. Germline V CDR1 and CDR2: MNHNS, SASEGT. Trimming left V 1 base short and J 2 bases short, with 20 bases between. The CDR3 is made up of 18 amino acids. The CDR3 sequence is CASSEDRDWAGEQETQYF. CDR3 bases: TGTGCCAGCAGTGAAGACCGTGATTGGGCCGGTGAGCAAGAGACCCAGTACTTC.

The chain recombines TRBV7-3 with TRBJ2-1; D uncertain. Between the trimmed V and J ends, which lost 2 bases and 5 bases, there was a span of 4 bases. The germline V gene encodes CDR1 SGHTA and CDR2 FQGTGA. This CDR3 has 12 amino acids. The CDR3 DNA follows: TGTGCCAGCAGCTTACGGGACAATGAGCAGTTCTTC. Encoded protein: CASSLRDNEQFF.